Shown below are 16 T cell receptor beta chains from a single sample sequenced in a study of blood T cells in healthy people across ages. Combining a sample-barcoded 5' primer with a J-beta primer mix, a second PCR ran for 7 to 11 cycles. MiXCR was run by TCRdb on the 5' RACE reads, yielding one entry per CDR3 protein. The sample shows some 1,000,000 distinct CDR3 sequences, 25% of them seen only once. The same specimen was also included in a second study, on T cells of mothers and their children.

Input material: blood. Every receptor here comes from a girl aged 2 to 9 in good health.

As to this clonotype: This may be a read error, as it is one base from a much larger clone. This chain connects TRBV4-2 to TRBJ2-1; D is unclear. CDR1 LGHNA and CDR2 YNFKEQ come from the germline V gene. Trimming removed 5 bases at V and 6 bases at J, with 8 bases between. The CDR3 spans 12 residues. CDR3: CASSDTFNEQFF. CDR3 sequence (DNA): TGTGCCAGCAGCGACACTTTCAATGAGCAGTTCTTC.

In its sample, this clonotype was seen a few times. This chain uses TRBV4-1 with TRBJ2-2; D assignment may be TRBD1 or TRBD2 (5 bases each). The V and J ends lost 5 bases and 4 bases respectively, with 8 bases between them. The germline V gene has CDR1 MGHRA and CDR2 YSYEKL. This CDR3 comprises 13 residues. The CDR3 nucleotides read TGCGCCAGCAGCGGGGCGGGCACCGGGGAGCTGTTTTTT. Translating it yields CASSGAGTGELFF.

J is TRBJ2-7 and V is TRBV10-3; a weak D match, TRBD2 (5 bases). This CDR3 contains 13 residues. Germline-derived CDR1 and CDR2 are ENHRY and SYGVKD. The V and J ends lost 8 bases and 0 bases respectively, with 11 bases between them. The CDR3 nucleotides are TGTGCCATCGGGGAGACTGACTCCTACGAGCAGTACTTC. Translated, it gives CAIGETDSYEQYF.

The chain couples TRBV19 to TRBJ1-1, with D tentatively TRBD1 (6 bases). Germline values: CDR1 LNHDA, CDR2 SQIVND (reference sequence). V lost 7 bases to trimming and J lost 6 bases, with 21 bases between them. The CDR3 sequence is 15 residues long. The CDR3 region has the DNA TGTGCCAGTAATTCCCCGGGCAGGGGAAGGGCTGAAGCTTTCTTT. It yields the protein CASNSPGRGRAEAFF.

This chain connects TRBV6-2 or TRBV6-3 to TRBJ1-1; no definite D call. The CDR3 spans 15 residues. The V end lost 6 bases, the J end lost 1 base, and 15 bases lay between the germline ends. Germline V gives CDR1 MNHEY, CDR2 SVGEGT. CDR3 coding DNA: TGTGCCAGCAGCTCCCCCGCGTCAGGGAACACTGAAGCTTTCTTT. It specifies CASSSPASGNTEAFF.

V gene TRBV6-1 combines with J gene TRBJ2-1; D is unclear. The germline V and J ends were trimmed by 5 bases and 5 bases, with 13 bases remaining between them. This CDR3 spans 14 amino acids. Germline CDR1 and CDR2: MNHNS and SASEGT. The CDR3 DNA sequence: TGTGCCAGCAGTCCGACAAGATCTAACAATGAGCAGTTCTTC. Residues: CASSPTRSNNEQFF.

As to this clonotype: At one of its ends the junction is not consistent with the germline gene, which may arise from a read error. The V gene is TRBV28, the J gene TRBJ2-2; 13 nucleotides align to TRBD2. CDR3 length: 15 residues. Germline V lookup: CDR1 MDHEN, CDR2 SYDVKM. CDR3: CASSLLAGGTGGLFF. The CDR3 bases are TGTGCCAGCAGTCTACTAGCGGGAGGGACCGGGGGGCTGTTTTTT.

The chain carries TRBV7-2 and TRBJ2-7; D call uncertain. Trimming left V 6 bases short and J 4 bases short, with 16 bases between. The CDR3 extends over 14 amino acids. Germline CDR1 is SGHTA and CDR2 is FQGNSA. The CDR3 region has the DNA TGTGCCAGCAGTGCCTTCGGAACTCCTTACGAGCAGTACTTC. It yields the protein CASSAFGTPYEQYF.

The chain combines TRBV7-9 with TRBJ1-1; D is ambiguous. Germline CDR1 and CDR2: SEHNR and FQNEAQ (reference sequence). CDR3 length: 10 residues. V was clipped by 1 base and J by 10 bases, with 4 bases between them. CDR3 bases: TGTGCCAGCAGCTTAGAGGGAGCTTTCTTT. This gives the protein CASSLEGAFF.

This clonotype was recorded once. The V gene is TRBV12-3 or TRBV12-4, the J gene TRBJ2-3; D uncertain. The CDR3 covers 12 residues. The V and J ends lost 5 bases and 10 bases respectively, with 13 bases between them. CDR3 residues: CASSASKLAQYF. DNA of the CDR3: TGTGCCAGCAGTGCCTCTAAGTTGGCGCAGTATTTT.

CDR3 nucleotide sequence: TGCGCCAGCAGCCAAGAAGGGGCGAGAAATGGCTACACCTTC. Translating gives CASSQEGARNGYTF. This chain connects TRBV4-3 to TRBJ1-2, with D tentatively TRBD1 (5 bases). CDR3 length: 14 residues. V lost 0 bases, J lost 6 bases, and 11 bases lay in between. Per germline, CDR1 LGHNA and CDR2 YSLEER.

With regard to this clonotype: An end of the junction differs from the germline gene, which may be a read error. V is TRBV25-1 and J is TRBJ1-1; D is unresolved. Germline assignment: CDR1 MGHDK and CDR2 SYGVNS. This CDR3 spans 12 amino acids. The CDR3: CVSSPWGTEAFF. In DNA form, the CDR3 reads TGTGTCAGCAGTCCCTGGGGCACTGAAGCTTTCTTT. Drawing the rest from reference TRBV25-1 and TRBJ1-1, the complete variable domain is EADIYQTPRYLVIGTGKKITLECSQTMGHDKMYWYQQDPGMELHLIHYSYGVNSTEKGDLSSESTVSRIRTEHFPLTLESARPSHTSQYLCVSSPWGTEAFFGQGTRLTVV.

Concerning this clonotype itself: One end of the junction does not line up with germline, which may come from a read error. The chain carries TRBV12-3 or TRBV12-4 and TRBJ2-5; 10 nucleotides agree with TRBD2. This CDR3 contains 16 residues. The DNA for the CDR3 is TGTGCCAGCAGTTTGGGCCTAGCGGGGGTCTACAATGAGCAGCTCTTC. It translates to CASSLGLAGVYNEQLF.

The J gene is TRBJ1-4, the V gene TRBV4-2, with D maybe TRBD1 (5 bases). Germline V gene lookup returns CDR1 LGHNA and CDR2 YNFKEQ. V gave up 7 bases and J gave up 8 bases, with 17 bases separating them. CDR3 size: 14 residues. The CDR3 coding sequence is TGTGCCAGCACCCCGGGGACCACTGGGGAAAAACTGTTTTTT. Its protein is CASTPGTTGEKLFF.

The chain recombines TRBV29-1 with TRBJ2-1, with TRBD2 matching 8 bases. J gave up 1 base and V 7 bases, and 6 bases lay outside the gene matches. The CDR3 contains 14 residues. The germline V gene has CDR1 SQVTM and CDR2 ANQGSEA. The CDR3 region has the DNA TGCAGCGGGGCGGGACTAGATTCCTACAATGAGCAGTTCTTC. This encodes CSGAGLDSYNEQFF.

This clonotype showed up just a few times. The V and J genes are TRBV29-1 and TRBJ2-5; TRBD2 might be the D (5 bases). The better agreement between TRBJ2-7 and the DNA end casts doubt on the J call. This CDR3 contains 10 residues. The germline V gene encodes CDR1 SQVTM and CDR2 ANQGSEA. CDR3 residues: CSVAGSEQYF. The DNA for the CDR3 is TGCAGCGTTGCGGGGTCCGAGCAGTACTTC.